Sequencing of this T cell receptor beta chain was carried out in a study of response to subunit inactivated influenza vaccine. Whole-study findings and limits: Every seasonal influenza vaccination brings in few new T cells, the authors suggested.

TCRdb itself ran the RT-PCR reads through MiXCR, one entry per CDR3 protein. The sample includes roughly 710,000 distinct CDR3 sequences, less than 15% seen only once; the top ten take 6.5% to 8%. This clonotype has only a few counts. Antigen unknown. V lost 7 bases and J lost 8, with 20 bases in between. The CDR3 extends over 15 amino acids. The germline CDR1 and CDR2 sequences are MNHEY and SMNVEV (reference sequence). The clonotype comes from a man between 45 and 60 years old who received an inactivated influenza vaccine. This specimen was PBMCs from blood, taken less than 15 days before vaccination. The V call is TRBV27, the J call TRBJ1-4, with D maybe TRBD1 (6 bases). CDR3 loop: CASKSDSTGREKLFF. The CDR3 bases are TGTGCCAGCAAGAGTGATTCGACAGGAAGGGAAAAACTGTTTTTT.